The sequence of this T cell receptor beta chain was determined in a study of breast tumors, draining lymph nodes, adjacent tissues. The lymph nodes were axillary draining lymph nodes from breast cancer patients. MiXCR, applied by TCRdb to the multiplex PCR reads, yields one record per CDR3 protein. The table records roughly 220,000 distinct CDR3 sequences, under 40% of them present only once. Unmatched junction bases numbered 8, after V lost 3 bases and J lost 3 bases. CDR1 and CDR2 from the germline V gene are DFQATT and SNEGSKA (reference sequence). The CDR3 is 16 residues long. The sequencing sample was made of axillary lymph node tissue. The sequence was obtained from a female donor with breast cancer. Some clones in this sample may be carry-over from other donors' samples. The V and J genes are TRBV20-1 and TRBJ1-6; 7 bases line up with TRBD1. The CDR3: CSARRTGDGYNSPLHF. The CDR3 nucleotides are TGCAGTGCTAGGAGGACAGGAGATGGCTATAATTCACCCCTCCACTTT.